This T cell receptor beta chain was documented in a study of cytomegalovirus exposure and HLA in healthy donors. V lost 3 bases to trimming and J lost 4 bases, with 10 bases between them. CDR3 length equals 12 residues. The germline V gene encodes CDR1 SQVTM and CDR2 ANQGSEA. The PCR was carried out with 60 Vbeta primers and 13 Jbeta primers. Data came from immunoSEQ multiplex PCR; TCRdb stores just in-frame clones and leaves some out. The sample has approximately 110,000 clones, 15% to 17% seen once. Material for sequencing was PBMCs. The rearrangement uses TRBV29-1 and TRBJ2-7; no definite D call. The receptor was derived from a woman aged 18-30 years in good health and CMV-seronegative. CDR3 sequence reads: CSVELSRYEQYF. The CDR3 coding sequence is TGCAGCGTTGAGCTTTCCAGATACGAGCAGTACTTC.